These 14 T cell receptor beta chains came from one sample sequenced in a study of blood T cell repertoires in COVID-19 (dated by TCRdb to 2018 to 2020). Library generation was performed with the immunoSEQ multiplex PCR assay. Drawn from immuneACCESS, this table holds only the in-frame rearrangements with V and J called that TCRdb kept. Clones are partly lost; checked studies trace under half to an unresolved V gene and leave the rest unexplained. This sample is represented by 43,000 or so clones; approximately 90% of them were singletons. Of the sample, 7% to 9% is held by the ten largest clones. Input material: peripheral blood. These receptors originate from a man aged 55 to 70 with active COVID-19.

The CDR3 sequence: CASSLAGGGSYQPQHF. CDR3 in DNA: TGTGCCAGCAGCTTAGCGGGAGGAGGGTCATATCAGCCCCAGCATTTT. This chain connects TRBV7-2 to TRBJ1-5; D is unclear. V lost 0 bases to trimming and J lost 5 bases, with 14 bases between them. Germline V gene lookup returns CDR1 SGHTA and CDR2 FQGNSA. The CDR3 sequence is 16 residues long.

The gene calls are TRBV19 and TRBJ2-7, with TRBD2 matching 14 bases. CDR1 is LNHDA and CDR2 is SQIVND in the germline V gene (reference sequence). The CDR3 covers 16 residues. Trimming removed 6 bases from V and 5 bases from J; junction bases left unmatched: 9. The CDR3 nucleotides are TGTGCCAGTAGCGAGGGGACTAGCGGGAGTCCCCACGAGCAGTACTTC. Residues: CASSEGTSGSPHEQYF.

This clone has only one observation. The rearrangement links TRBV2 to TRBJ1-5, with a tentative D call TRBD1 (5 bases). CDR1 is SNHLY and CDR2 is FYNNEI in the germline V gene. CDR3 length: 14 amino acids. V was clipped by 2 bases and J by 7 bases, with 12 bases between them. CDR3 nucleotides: TGTGCCAGCAGTGAAATAGGCAGGGTGCAGCCCCAGCATTTT. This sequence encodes CASSEIGRVQPQHF.

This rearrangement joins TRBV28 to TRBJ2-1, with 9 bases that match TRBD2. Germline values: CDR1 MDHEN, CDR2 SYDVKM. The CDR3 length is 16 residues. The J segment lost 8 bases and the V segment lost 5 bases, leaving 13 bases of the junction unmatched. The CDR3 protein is CASSTFAGGPVDEQFF. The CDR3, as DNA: TGTGCCAGCAGTACTTTCGCGGGAGGGCCGGTGGATGAGCAGTTCTTC.

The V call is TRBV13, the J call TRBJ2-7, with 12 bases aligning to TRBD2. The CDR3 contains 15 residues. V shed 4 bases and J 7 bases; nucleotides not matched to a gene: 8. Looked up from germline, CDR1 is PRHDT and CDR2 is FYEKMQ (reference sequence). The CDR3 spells CASSSTSGSAGEQYF. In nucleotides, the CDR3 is TGTGCCAGCAGCTCGACTAGCGGGAGCGCCGGAGAGCAGTACTTC.

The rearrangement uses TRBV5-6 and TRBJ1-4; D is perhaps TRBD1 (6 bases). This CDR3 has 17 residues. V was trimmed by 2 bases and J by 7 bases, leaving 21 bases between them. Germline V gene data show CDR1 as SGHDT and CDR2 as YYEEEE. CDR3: CASSFPGHKGGSEKLFF. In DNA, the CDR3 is TGTGCCAGCAGCTTCCCGGGACACAAGGGGGGGAGTGAAAAACTGTTTTTT.

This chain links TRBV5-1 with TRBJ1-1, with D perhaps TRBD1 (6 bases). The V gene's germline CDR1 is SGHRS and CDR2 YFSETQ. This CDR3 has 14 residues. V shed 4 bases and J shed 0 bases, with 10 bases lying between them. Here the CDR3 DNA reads TGCGCCAGCAGCGGGGACACCATGAACACTGAAGCTTTCTTT. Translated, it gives CASSGDTMNTEAFF.

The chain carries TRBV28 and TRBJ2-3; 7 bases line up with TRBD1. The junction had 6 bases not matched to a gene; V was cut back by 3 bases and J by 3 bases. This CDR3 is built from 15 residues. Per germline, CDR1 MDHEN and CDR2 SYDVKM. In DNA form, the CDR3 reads TGTGCCAGCAGTTTTCCCGCAGGGGGAACAGATACGCAGTATTTT. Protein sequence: CASSFPAGGTDTQYF.

The CDR3 coding sequence is TGTGCCATCAGTGGGGCTGTACAGGGGAGCTCCTACGAGCAGTACTTC. Translated, it gives CAISGAVQGSSYEQYF. The rearrangement joins TRBV10-3 to TRBJ2-7, with 7 bases fitting TRBD1. Losses at the gene ends were 4 bases for V and 0 bases for J; bases not matched to a gene: 9. Germline V gene lookup returns CDR1 ENHRY and CDR2 SYGVKD. The CDR3 totals 16 residues.

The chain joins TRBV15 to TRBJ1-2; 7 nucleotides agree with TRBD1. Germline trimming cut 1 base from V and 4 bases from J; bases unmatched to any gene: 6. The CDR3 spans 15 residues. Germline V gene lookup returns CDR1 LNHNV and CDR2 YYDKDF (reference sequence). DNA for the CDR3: TGTGCCACCAGCAGAGGAGGACAGGAGACCTATGGCTACACCTTC. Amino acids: CATSRGGQETYGYTF.

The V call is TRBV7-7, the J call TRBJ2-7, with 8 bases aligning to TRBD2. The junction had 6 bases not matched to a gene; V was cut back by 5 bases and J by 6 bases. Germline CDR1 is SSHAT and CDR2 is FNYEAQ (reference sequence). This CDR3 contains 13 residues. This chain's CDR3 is CASSAGGVGEQYF. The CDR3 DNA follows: TGTGCCAGCAGCGCCGGGGGGGTGGGCGAGCAGTACTTC. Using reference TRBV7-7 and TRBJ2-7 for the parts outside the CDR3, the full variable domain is GAGVSQSPRYKVTKRGQDVTLRCDPISSHATLYWYQQALGQGPEFLTYFNYEAQPDKSGLPSDRFSAERPEGSISTLTIQRTEQRDSAMYRCASSAGGVGEQYFGPGTRLTVT.

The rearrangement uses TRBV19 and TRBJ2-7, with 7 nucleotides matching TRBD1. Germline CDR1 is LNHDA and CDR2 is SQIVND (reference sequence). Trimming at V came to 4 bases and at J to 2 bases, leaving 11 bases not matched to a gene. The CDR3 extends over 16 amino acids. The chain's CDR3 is CASSTSEGQATYEQYF. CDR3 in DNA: TGTGCCAGTAGTACCTCTGAAGGACAGGCAACCTACGAGCAGTACTTC.

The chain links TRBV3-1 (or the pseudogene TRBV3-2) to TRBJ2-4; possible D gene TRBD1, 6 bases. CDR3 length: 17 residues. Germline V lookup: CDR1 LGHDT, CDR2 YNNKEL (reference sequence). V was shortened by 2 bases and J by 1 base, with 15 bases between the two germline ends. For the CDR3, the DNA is TGTGCCAGCAGCCAATCGGATCAGGGGTGGGCCAAAAACATTCAGTACTTC. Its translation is CASSQSDQGWAKNIQYF.

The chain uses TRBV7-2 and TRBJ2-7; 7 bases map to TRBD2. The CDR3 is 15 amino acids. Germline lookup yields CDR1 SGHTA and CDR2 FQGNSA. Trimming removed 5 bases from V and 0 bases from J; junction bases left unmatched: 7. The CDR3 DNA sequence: TGTGCCAGCAGCGCTGCTAGCGGAGCCTCCTACGAGCAGTACTTC. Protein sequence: CASSAASGASYEQYF.